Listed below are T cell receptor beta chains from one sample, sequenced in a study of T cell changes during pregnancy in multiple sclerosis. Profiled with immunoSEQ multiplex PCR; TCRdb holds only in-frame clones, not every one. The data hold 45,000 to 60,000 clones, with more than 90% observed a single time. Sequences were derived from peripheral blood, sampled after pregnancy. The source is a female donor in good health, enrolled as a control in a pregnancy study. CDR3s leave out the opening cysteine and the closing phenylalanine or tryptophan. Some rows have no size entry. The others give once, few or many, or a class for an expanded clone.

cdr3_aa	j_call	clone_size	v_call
ASSPKRGDVNEQF	TRBJ2-1	-	TRBV5-6
AVGRGVSYEQY	TRBJ2-7	-	TRBV15
ASSYGREGTDTQY	TRBJ2-3	-	TRBV6-5
ASSLVSSGGAAEQF	TRBJ2-1	-	TRBV7-2
ASSPQVGNTIY	TRBJ1-3	-	TRBV6-5
SAIRGNTEAF	TRBJ1-1	-	TRBV29-1
ASSYSDRTGQPQH	TRBJ1-5	-	TRBV6-6
ASSGRGGQGLYNEQF	TRBJ2-1	few	TRBV7-9
ASSLGPAGDNEQF	TRBJ2-1	-	TRBV7-2
ASSSGGRTGELF	TRBJ2-2	-	TRBV7-2
ARGTGDNEKLF	TRBJ1-4	-	TRBV19
ASSFPVGDTQY	TRBJ2-3	-	TRBV27
ASTQGQGWNYGYT	TRBJ1-2	-	TRBV19
ASSLAGTSWETQY	TRBJ2-5	-	TRBV5-1
ASTRAADGYGYT	TRBJ1-2	-	TRBV25-1
ASTPRGQGTGELF	TRBJ2-2	-	TRBV6-6
ASSPTPGDRRATTEAF	TRBJ1-1	-	TRBV25-1
ATRGNPARQGRTEAF	TRBJ1-1	-	TRBV15
ASSYHREKETQY	TRBJ2-5	-	TRBV7-2
ASSQEGTGQQPQH	TRBJ1-5	-	TRBV4-1